This T cell receptor (beta chain) emerged from a study of memory CD4+ T cells and cytomegalovirus serostatus. The V and J ends lost 3 bases and 1 base respectively, with 6 bases between them. The CDR3 totals 13 residues. CDR1 is SNHLY and CDR2 is FYNNEI in the germline V gene. Note on this clone: What it binds is unknown.

As handled by the study authors: Out-of-frame sequences were removed, leaving 2 million or so distinct TCRbeta sequences. Assay: immunoSEQ multiplex PCR; the TCRdb copy retains only in-frame clones and omits some. The DNA was the basis for D and trimming; V, J and clone size are from that table. Among about 42,000 clones listed, over 70% were seen once. Study-level points and caveats: About two fifths of the roughly 160 known CMV-associated TCRbeta sequences appeared in CD4+ memory.

Single viable CD3+CD4+CD8-CD45RO+ cells were sorted as the memory CD4+ T cells. CMV serostatus came from serum IgG against pp150, pp28, p38, p52. Sample: memory CD4+ T cells from blood. This TCR was recovered from an adult in good health and CMV-seronegative. V is TRBV2 and J is TRBJ2-5; D gene uncertain. The CDR3 nucleotides read TGTGCCAGCAGTGAGTTTTCCCAAGAGACCCAGTACTTC. Translation gives CASSEFSQETQYF. Full variable domain (outside the CDR3, taken from reference TRBV2 and TRBJ2-5): EPEVTQTPSHQVTQMGQEVILRCVPISNHLYFYWYRQILGQKVEFLVSFYNNEISEKSEIFDDQFSVERPDGSNFTLKIRSTKLEDSAMYFCASSEFSQETQYFGPGTRLLVL.